This T cell receptor (beta chain) was documented in a study of cytomegalovirus exposure and HLA in healthy donors. The overall study: There were nearly 120 million unique TCR beta sequences, drawn from about 179 million T cells, in an earlier analysis.

This PCR relied on a set of 60 Vbeta primers and 13 Jbeta primers. Produced via immunoSEQ multiplex PCR; TCRdb's table is partial and in-frame only. The table shows some 150,000 clones, with more than 70% occurring only once. Whole-study findings and limits: Cytomegalovirus-associated TCR beta chains were listed, numbering around 150. More clonal expansion characterized HLA-associated TCR beta chains than equally common others in a later analysis. V- and J-gene trimming of TCR beta was linked (in a later analysis) to a missense DCLRE1C variant.

For this clone: Its antigen is as yet unknown.

Germline V gene data show CDR1 as MNHEY and CDR2 as SVGAGI. V lost 5 bases to trimming and J lost 5 bases, with 15 bases between them. The CDR3 is made up of 14 amino acids. The origin of this receptor is a man over 45 in good health and CMV-seropositive. What was sequenced was PBMCs. The chain has TRBV6-5 and TRBJ1-1; maybe TRBD1 (5 bases). CDR3 loop: CASSGTTGHTEAFF. Here the CDR3 DNA reads TGTGCCAGCAGTGGAACCACAGGTCATACTGAAGCTTTCTTT.